This T cell receptor beta chain was documented in a study of T cell responses to AZD1222 COVID-19 vaccine. The CDR3 is 13 amino acids. Trimming stripped 9 bases from V and 2 bases from J, with 8 bases between. Per germline, CDR1 SNHLY and CDR2 FYNNEI. This clone was detected only once. As yet, its antigen is unknown. Some clones are missing from TCRdb's copy, which holds only in-frame ones; the method was immunoSEQ multiplex PCR. The data show about 56,000 clones, approximately 85% seen once. Findings and limits, study-wide: The donors showed a predominance of white British ancestry and of females, with possible underestimation of clonal diversity.

This material consisted of peripheral blood, taken on day 0 of AZD1222 vaccination. The receptor was derived from an adult in good health. V is TRBV2 and J is TRBJ1-6, with TRBD1 as a possible D gene (6 bases). CDR3 nucleotides: TGTGCCAGTCAGGGGACCTATAATTCACCCCTCCACTTT. Amino acid sequence: CASQGTYNSPLHF.